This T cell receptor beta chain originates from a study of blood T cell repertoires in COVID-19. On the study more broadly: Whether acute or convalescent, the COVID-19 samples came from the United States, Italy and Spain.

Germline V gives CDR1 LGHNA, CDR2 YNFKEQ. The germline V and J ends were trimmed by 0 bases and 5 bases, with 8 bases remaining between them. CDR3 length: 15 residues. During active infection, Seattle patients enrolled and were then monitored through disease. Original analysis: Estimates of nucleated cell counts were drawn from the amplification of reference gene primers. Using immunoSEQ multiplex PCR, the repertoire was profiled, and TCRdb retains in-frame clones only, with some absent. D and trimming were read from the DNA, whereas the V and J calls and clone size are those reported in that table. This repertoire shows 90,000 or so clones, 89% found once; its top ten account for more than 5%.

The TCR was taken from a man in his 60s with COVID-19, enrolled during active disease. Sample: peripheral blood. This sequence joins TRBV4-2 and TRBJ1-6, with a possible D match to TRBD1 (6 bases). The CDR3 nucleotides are TGTGCCAGCAGCCAAGACCGGGACAATAATTCACCCCTCCACTTT. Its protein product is CASSQDRDNNSPLHF.